One TCR beta chain is described in this entry. This specimen comes from a study of blood T cell repertoires in COVID-19. About the research overall: The samples span acute and convalescent COVID-19 from the United States, Italy and Spain. Sample material is recorded as cDNA or gDNA derived from T cells, B-cell-depleted T cells, or PBMCs.

Germline lookup yields CDR1 KGHDR and CDR2 SFDVKD. CDR3 length: 13 residues. Trimming removed 6 bases from V and 6 bases from J, with 10 bases in between. Original methodology: Amplifying reference gene primers gave estimates of nucleated cell counts. Libraries were prepared by immunoSEQ multiplex PCR; TCRdb keeps only in-frame clonotypes and omits some of them. For V, J and clone size, that table is used; D and trimming come from the DNA. The sample shows under 300,000 clones, roughly 88% of them seen only once. The V and J genes are TRBV24-1 and TRBJ2-2, with TRBD2 as a possible D gene (6 bases). The sample comprised peripheral blood. This clonotype was obtained from a woman in her 40s who had recovered from COVID-19. The CDR3 coding sequence is TGTGCCACCAGTTTAGCGGTCGCCGGGGAGCTGTTTTTT. This sequence encodes CATSLAVAGELFF.